This T cell receptor (beta chain) was captured by sequencing in a study of Graves' ophthalmopathy and Graves' hyperthyroidism. No ophthalmopathy within 18 months of follow-up signified stable hyperthyroidism. Exclusion applied to patients with other autoimmune diseases, uncontrolled infections, pregnancy or lactation. Many counts were recorded for this clonotype. Amplification of TCR beta CDR3 regions used RNA transcripts. A first-round RT-PCR used HTBI primers, followed by a second-round multiplex PCR. TCRdb processed the multiplex PCR reads anew with MiXCR; each CDR3 protein has one entry. In the table there are 400,000 or so distinct CDR3 sequences, about a sixth of which are singletons. Germline lookup yields CDR1 SGHDN and CDR2 FVKESK. The V gene lost 3 bases and the J gene lost 1 base, with 18 bases spanning the gap. This CDR3 contains 17 residues.

This clonotype was sampled from an adult woman with stable Graves' hyperthyroidism. Sequenced input: peripheral blood. The chain combines TRBV14 with TRBJ2-5; D is possibly TRBD2 (5 bases). DNA of the CDR3: TGTGCCAGCAGCCAGTTCGGGCTGGACTGGGGCCAAGAGACCCAGTACTTC. Encoded protein: CASSQFGLDWGQETQYF.